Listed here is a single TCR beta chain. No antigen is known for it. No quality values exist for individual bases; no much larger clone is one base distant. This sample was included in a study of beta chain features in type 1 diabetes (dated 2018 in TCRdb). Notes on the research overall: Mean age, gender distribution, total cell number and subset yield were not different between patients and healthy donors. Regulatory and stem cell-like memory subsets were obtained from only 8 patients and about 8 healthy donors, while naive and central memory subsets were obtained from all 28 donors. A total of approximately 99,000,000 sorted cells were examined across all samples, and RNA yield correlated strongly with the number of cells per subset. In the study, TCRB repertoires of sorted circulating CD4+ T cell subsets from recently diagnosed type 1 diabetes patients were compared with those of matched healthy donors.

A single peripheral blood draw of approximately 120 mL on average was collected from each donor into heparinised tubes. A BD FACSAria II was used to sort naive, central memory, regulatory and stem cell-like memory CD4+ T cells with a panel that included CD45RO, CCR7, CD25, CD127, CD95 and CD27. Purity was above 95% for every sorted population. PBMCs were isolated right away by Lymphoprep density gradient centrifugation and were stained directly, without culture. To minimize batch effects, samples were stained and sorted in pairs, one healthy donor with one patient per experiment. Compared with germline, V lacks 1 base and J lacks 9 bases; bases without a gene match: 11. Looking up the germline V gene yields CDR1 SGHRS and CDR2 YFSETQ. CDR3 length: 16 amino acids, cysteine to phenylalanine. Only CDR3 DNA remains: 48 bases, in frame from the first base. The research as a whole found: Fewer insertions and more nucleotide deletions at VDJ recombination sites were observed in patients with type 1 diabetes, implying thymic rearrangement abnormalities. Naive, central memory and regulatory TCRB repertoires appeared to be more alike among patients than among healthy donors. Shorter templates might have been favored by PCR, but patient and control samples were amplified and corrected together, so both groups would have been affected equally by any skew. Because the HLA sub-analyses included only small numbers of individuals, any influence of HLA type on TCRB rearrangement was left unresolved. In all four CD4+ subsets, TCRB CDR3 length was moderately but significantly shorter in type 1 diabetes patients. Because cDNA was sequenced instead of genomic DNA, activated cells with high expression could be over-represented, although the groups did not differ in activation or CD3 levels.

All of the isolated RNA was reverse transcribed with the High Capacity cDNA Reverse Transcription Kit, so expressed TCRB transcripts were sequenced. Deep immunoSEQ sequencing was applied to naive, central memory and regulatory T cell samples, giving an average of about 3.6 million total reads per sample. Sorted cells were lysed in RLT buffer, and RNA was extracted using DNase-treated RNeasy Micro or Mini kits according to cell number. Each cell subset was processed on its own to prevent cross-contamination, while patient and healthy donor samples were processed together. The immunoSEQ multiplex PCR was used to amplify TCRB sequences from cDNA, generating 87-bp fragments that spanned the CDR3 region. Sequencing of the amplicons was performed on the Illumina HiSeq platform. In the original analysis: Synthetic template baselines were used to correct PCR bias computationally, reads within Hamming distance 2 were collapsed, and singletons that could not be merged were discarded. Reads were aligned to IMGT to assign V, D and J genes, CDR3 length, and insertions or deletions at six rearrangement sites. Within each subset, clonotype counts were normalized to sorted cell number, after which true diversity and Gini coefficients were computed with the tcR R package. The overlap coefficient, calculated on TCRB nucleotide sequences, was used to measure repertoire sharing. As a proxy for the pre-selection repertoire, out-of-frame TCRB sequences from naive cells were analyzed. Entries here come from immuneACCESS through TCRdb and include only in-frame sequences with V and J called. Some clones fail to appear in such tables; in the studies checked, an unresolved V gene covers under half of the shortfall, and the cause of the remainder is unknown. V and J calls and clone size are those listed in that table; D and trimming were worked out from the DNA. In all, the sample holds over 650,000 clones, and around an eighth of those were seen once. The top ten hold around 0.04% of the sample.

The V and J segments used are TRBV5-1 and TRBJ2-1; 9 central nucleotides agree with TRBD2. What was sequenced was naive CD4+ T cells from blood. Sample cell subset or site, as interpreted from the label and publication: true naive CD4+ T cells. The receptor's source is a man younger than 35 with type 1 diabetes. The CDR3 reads CASSLMGSGSSSEQFF. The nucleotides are TGCGCCAGCAGCTTGATGGGTAGCGGGAGTAGTTCTGAGCAGTTCTTC.